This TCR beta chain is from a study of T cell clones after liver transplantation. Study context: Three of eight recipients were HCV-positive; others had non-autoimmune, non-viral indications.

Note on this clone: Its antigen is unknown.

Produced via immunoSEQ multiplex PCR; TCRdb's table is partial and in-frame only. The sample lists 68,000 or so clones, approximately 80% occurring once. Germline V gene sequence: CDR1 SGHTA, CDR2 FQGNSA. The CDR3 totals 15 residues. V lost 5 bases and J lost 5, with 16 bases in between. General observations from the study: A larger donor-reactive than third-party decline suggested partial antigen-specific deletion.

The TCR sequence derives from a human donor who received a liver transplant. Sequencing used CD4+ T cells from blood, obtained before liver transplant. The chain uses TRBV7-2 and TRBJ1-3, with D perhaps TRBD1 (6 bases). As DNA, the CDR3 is TGTGCCAGCAGCCCGTTACAGGGCCAGCGAAACACCATATATTTT. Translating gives CASSPLQGQRNTIYF.